One sample yielded the 16 T cell receptor beta chains listed below, sequenced in a study of T cells after yellow fever vaccination. One entry per CDR3 protein results from TCRdb running MiXCR on the 5' RACE reads. Among about 630,000 distinct CDR3 sequences, 9% to 15% were seen once, and the ten largest hold about 15%. This sample comprised PBMCs, obtained on the day of the yellow fever booster vaccination. The receptor source for this set is a man aged 25 to 45 who received the YFV17D yellow fever vaccine.

This clonotype was seen a few times. This rearrangement joins TRBV7-6 to TRBJ2-1, with 10 bases lining up with TRBD2. This CDR3 region has 16 residues. CDR1 and CDR2 from the germline V gene are SGHVS and FNYEAQ. V gave up 4 bases and J gave up 9 bases; unmatched junction bases: 12. CDR3: CASSSPKAGGLGEQFF. The CDR3 DNA sequence: TGTGCCAGCAGCTCTCCTAAAGCGGGAGGGCTGGGTGAGCAGTTCTTC.

This clonotype has only a few counts. This rearrangement joins TRBV5-1 to TRBJ2-1, with TRBD1 matching 8 bases. V was pared by 4 bases and J by 8 bases, with 8 bases of the junction left unmatched. This CDR3 is built from 14 residues. Germline V lookup: CDR1 SGHRS, CDR2 YFSETQ. The CDR3 here is CASSPRTGTDEQFF. CDR3 coding DNA: TGCGCCAGCAGCCCAAGGACAGGGACGGATGAGCAGTTCTTC. Using reference TRBV5-1 and TRBJ2-1 for the parts outside the CDR3, the full variable domain is KAGVTQTPRYLIKTRGQQVTLSCSPISGHRSVSWYQQTPGQGLQFLFEYFSETQRNKGNFPGRFSGRQFSNSRSEMNVSTLELGDSALYLCASSPRTGTDEQFFGPGTRLTVL.

This clonotype was seen only a few times. The chain has TRBV20-1 and TRBJ2-5, with 7 bases identical to TRBD2. Per germline, CDR1 DFQATT and CDR2 SNEGSKA (reference sequence). Trimming took 7 bases from V and 5 from J; bases not matched to a gene: 4. CDR3 length: 11 residues. CDR3 nucleotide sequence: TGCAGTGTTCCTAGCGGCGAGACCCAGTACTTC. Protein sequence: CSVPSGETQYF.

Note on this clonotype: A much larger clone is a single base away; this may be a read error. V and J are TRBV29-1 and TRBJ2-1, with TRBD2 matching 11 bases. The CDR3 has 16 residues. Germline assignment: CDR1 SQVTM and CDR2 ANQGSEA. V lost 0 bases, J lost 9 bases, and 10 bases stayed unmatched. The CDR3 DNA follows: TGCAGCGTTGAAGATTGGCTGACTAGCGGGATGTGTGAGCAGTTCTTC. Its protein product is CSVEDWLTSGMCEQFF.

The chain combines TRBV6-2 or TRBV6-3 with TRBJ2-2; D uncertain. The CDR3 is made up of 12 amino acids. Germline CDR1 is MNHEY and CDR2 is SVGEGT. V gave up 6 bases and J gave up 7 bases, with 9 bases separating them. The CDR3 is CASSATRGELFF. DNA for the CDR3: TGTGCCAGCAGCGCGACTCGCGGGGAGCTGTTTTTT.

This clonotype was detected once. CDR3 loop: CASSVESRALHF. The CDR3 DNA reads as TGCGCCAGCAGTGTGGAGAGCAGGGCCCTCCACTTT. The chain uses TRBV10-2 and TRBJ1-6, with D possibly being TRBD1 (5 bases). Trimming shortened V by 4 bases and J by 14 bases, and 12 bases separated the two germline ends. The CDR3 is made up of 12 amino acids. Germline lookup yields CDR1 WSHSY and CDR2 SAAADI.

This clonotype has only a few counts. The chain combines TRBV12-3 or TRBV12-4 with TRBJ2-7; no firm D call. The V end was cut by 5 bases, the J end by 0 bases, with 11 bases between. This CDR3 comprises 14 residues. The CDR3 region has the DNA TGTGCCAGCAGTCCCGGGTCGGTCTCCTACGAGCAGTACTTC. Encoded protein: CASSPGSVSYEQYF.

This clonotype came up a few times. The V and J genes are TRBV7-6 and TRBJ2-3; D is possibly TRBD2 (5 bases). The CDR3 is made up of 15 amino acids. V was cut by 1 base and J by 0 bases, with 8 bases left in between. In germline, CDR1 is SGHVS, CDR2 FNYEAQ. The CDR3 DNA reads TGTGCCAGCAGCTTAGGGCGGACTAGCACAGATACGCAGTATTTT. This translates into CASSLGRTSTDTQYF.

V usage is TRBV7-2 and J usage is TRBJ2-2, with TRBD2 matching over 7 bases. The V and J ends lost 1 base and 6 bases, in that order; junction bases with no gene match: 5. There are 15 residues in the CDR3. Germline CDR1 is SGHTA and CDR2 is FQGNSA. The CDR3 sequence is CASSLEGGVAGELFF. In DNA form, the CDR3 reads TGTGCCAGCAGCTTAGAGGGAGGGGTCGCCGGGGAGCTGTTTTTT.

The chain uses TRBV19 and TRBJ1-2; D is unclear. Germline CDR1 and CDR2: LNHDA and SQIVND (reference sequence). V lost 3 bases, J lost 4 bases, and 6 bases lay in between. There are 12 residues in the CDR3. CDR3 nucleotides: TGTGCCAGTAGTATTTCGGTCTATGGCTACACCTTC. Its translation is CASSISVYGYTF.

This clonotype was picked up a small number of times. The V gene is TRBV19, the J gene TRBJ2-3; no clear D. The V and J ends lost 3 bases and 4 bases respectively, with 11 bases between them. CDR1 and CDR2 from the germline V gene are LNHDA and SQIVND (reference sequence). The CDR3 is 14 amino acids. CDR3: CASSISSAPDTQYF. Here the CDR3 DNA reads TGTGCCAGTAGTATCTCTTCGGCGCCAGATACGCAGTATTTT. The full variable domain, in which reference TRBV19 and TRBJ2-3 provide the parts outside the CDR3, is DGGITQSPKYLFRKEGQNVTLSCEQNLNHDAMYWYRQDPGQGLRLIYYSQIVNDFQKGDIAEGYSVSREKKESFPLTVTSAQKNPTAFYLCASSISSAPDTQYFGPGTRLTVL.

This clonotype was picked up many times. The chain employs TRBV10-3 and TRBJ2-5, with 9 bases that match TRBD2. The J segment lost 4 bases and the V segment lost 6 bases, leaving 12 bases of the junction unmatched. This CDR3 spans 16 amino acids. In germline, CDR1 is ENHRY, CDR2 SYGVKD. CDR3 loop: CAIRATTSGGRETQYF. CDR3 DNA sequence: TGTGCCATCAGAGCAACGACTAGCGGAGGGAGAGAGACCCAGTACTTC.

The genes are TRBV7-9 and TRBJ2-1; 7 nucleotides align to TRBD2. The CDR3 is 14 residues long. With V trimmed by 8 bases and J by 4 bases, 8 bases remained unmatched. Germline CDR1 is SEHNR and CDR2 is FQNEAQ (reference sequence). The CDR3 reads CASDGLEIYNEQFF. Here the CDR3 DNA reads TGTGCCAGCGACGGACTAGAAATTTACAATGAGCAGTTCTTC.

The chain uses TRBV20-1 and TRBJ2-4; no reliable D call. This CDR3 comprises 15 residues. Per germline, CDR1 DFQATT and CDR2 SNEGSKA (reference sequence). Deletions cut 5 bases from V and 3 bases from J, with 17 bases between. CDR3 protein: CSAPRTRLLKNIQYF. As DNA, the CDR3 is TGCAGTGCTCCCCGGACCAGATTGCTCAAAAACATTCAGTACTTC.

The gene calls are TRBV20-1 and TRBJ1-1; 7 bases are shared with TRBD1. Germline CDR1 DFQATT, CDR2 SNEGSKA (reference sequence). The CDR3 length is 14 residues. With V trimmed by 0 bases and J by 5 bases, 6 bases remained unmatched. CDR3 nucleotide sequence: TGCAGTGCTAGAGATCAGGCAGGGGGAACTGAAGCTTTCTTT. Amino acids: CSARDQAGGTEAFF.

This clonotype has just one count. The chain uses TRBV30 and TRBJ1-2; D is uncertain. The ends were cut back, 0 bases at V and 4 bases at J, with 12 bases in the middle. Germline CDR1 reads GTSNPN; CDR2 reads SVGIG (reference sequence). The CDR3 consists of 14 residues. This CDR3 is CAWSVPGPGYGYTF. The CDR3 nucleotides are TGTGCCTGGAGTGTCCCCGGCCCGGGCTATGGCTACACCTTC. Drawing the rest from reference TRBV30 and TRBJ1-2, the complete variable domain is SQTIHQWPATLVQPVGSPLSLECTVEGTSNPNLYWYRQAAGRGLQLLFYSVGIGQISSEVPQNLSASRPQDRQFILSSKKLLLSDSGFYLCAWSVPGPGYGYTFGSGTRLTVV.